This T cell receptor (beta chain) was found in a study of blood T cells in healthy people across ages. Per germline, CDR1 SEHNR and CDR2 FQNEAQ (reference sequence). V was pared by 3 bases and J by 9 bases, with 5 bases of the junction left unmatched. The length of the CDR3 is 14 residues. The draw of peripheral blood yielded approximately 10 milliliters from each donor. Through a sample-barcoded 5' primer and a J-beta primer mix, a second PCR was run for roughly 6 to 11 cycles. The yield of each sample was at least 3 million CDR3-containing paired-end reads. TCRdb re-analysed the 5' RACE reads in MiXCR, keeping a single row per CDR3 protein. The table shows about 800,000 distinct CDR3 sequences, with 58% occurring only once.

This chain links TRBV7-9 with TRBJ2-1, with 10 bases aligning to TRBD2. The sequenced material came from blood. The clonotype comes from a man aged 25-40 years in good health. Here the CDR3 reads CASSFSLAGPEQFF. The CDR3 coding sequence is TGTGCCAGCAGCTTTTCACTAGCGGGACCTGAGCAGTTCTTC.